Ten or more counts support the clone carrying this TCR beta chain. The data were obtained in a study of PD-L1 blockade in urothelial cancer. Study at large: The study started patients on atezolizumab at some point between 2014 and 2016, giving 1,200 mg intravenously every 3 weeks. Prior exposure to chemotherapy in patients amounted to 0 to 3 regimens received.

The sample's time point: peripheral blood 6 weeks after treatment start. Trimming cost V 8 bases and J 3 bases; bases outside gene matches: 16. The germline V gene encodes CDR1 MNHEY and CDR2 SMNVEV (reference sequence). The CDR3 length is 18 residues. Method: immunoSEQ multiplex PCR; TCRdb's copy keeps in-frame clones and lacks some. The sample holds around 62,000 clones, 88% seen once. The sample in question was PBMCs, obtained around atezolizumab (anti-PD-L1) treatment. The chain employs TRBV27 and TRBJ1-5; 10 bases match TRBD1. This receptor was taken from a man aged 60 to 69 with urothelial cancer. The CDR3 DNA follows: TGTGCCAGCGCCCTCCTCTTCCGGGACAGGGGAGTCAATCAGCCCCAGCATTTT. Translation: CASALLFRDRGVNQPQHF.